Each of the 5 T cell receptor beta chains below was sequenced from the same sample in a study of blood T cell repertoires in COVID-19 (TCRdb year 2020). Libraries were prepared through the immunoSEQ multiplex PCR assay. Here the immuneACCESS table is served through TCRdb, limited to in-frame sequences with V and J called. Missing clones are a known gap in these copies; in checked studies unresolved V genes cover under half, and the rest lacks a known reason. In all, the sample holds around 50,000 clones, and about nine tenths of those were seen once. Of the sample, about 17% falls within the top ten clones. What was sequenced was peripheral blood. These receptors were obtained from a man aged 55 to 70 with active or convalescent COVID-19.

The V gene is TRBV13, the J gene TRBJ1-3; D is perhaps TRBD1 (5 bases). CDR1 and CDR2 from the germline V gene are PRHDT and FYEKMQ (reference sequence). The germline V and J ends were trimmed by 5 bases and 0 bases, with 17 bases remaining between them. The CDR3 contains 17 residues. DNA for the CDR3: TGTGCCAGCAGCCCCAGGGTTAGAAGGGTCTCTGGAAACACCATATATTTT. The encoded protein is CASSPRVRRVSGNTIYF. Full variable domain (missing parts from reference TRBV13 and TRBJ1-3): AAGVIQSPRHLIKEKRETATLKCYPIPRHDTVYWYQQGPGQDPQFLISFYEKMQSDKGSIPDRFSAQQFSDYHSELNMSSLELGDSALYFCASSPRVRRVSGNTIYFGEGSWLTVV.

This chain links TRBV6-6 with TRBJ1-3; D is unclear. Germline CDR1 MNHNY, CDR2 SVGAGI (reference sequence). The CDR3 sequence is 14 residues long. Trimming pared 2 bases from V and 2 bases from J, leaving 7 bases between. In DNA form, the CDR3 reads TGTGCCAGCAGTTACGGAGGGACTGGAAACACCATATATTTT. Its translation: CASSYGGTGNTIYF.

V usage is TRBV7-6 and J usage is TRBJ2-2; the D is unclear. CDR1 SGHVS and CDR2 FNYEAQ come from the germline V gene. This CDR3 has 13 amino acids. The ends were cut back, 5 bases at V and 0 bases at J, with 4 bases in the middle. Here the CDR3 reads CASSPANTGELFF. CDR3 nucleotide sequence: TGTGCCAGCAGCCCGGCGAACACCGGGGAGCTGTTTTTT.

This clone was recorded once. V and J are TRBV18 and TRBJ2-2; 11 positions match TRBD1. Looked up from germline, CDR1 is KGHSH and CDR2 is LQKENI. V was clipped by 1 base and J by 5 bases; unmatched bases: 0. This CDR3 comprises 15 residues. The CDR3 spells CASSPRDRGTGELFF. The CDR3 DNA reads TGTGCCAGCTCACCACGGGACAGGGGGACCGGGGAGCTGTTTTTT.

V gene TRBV11-1 combines with J gene TRBJ1-2; 7 positions agree with TRBD1. Germline V lookup: CDR1 SGHAT, CDR2 FQDESV (reference sequence). Trimming took 5 bases from V and 3 from J; bases not matched to a gene: 3. The length of the CDR3 is 13 residues. CDR3 sequence (DNA): TGTGCCAGCAGCAGAGACAGGGACTATGGCTACACCTTC. It is translated as CASSRDRDYGYTF.